Listed here are 20 T cell receptor beta chains from one sample, sequenced in a study of T cells after posttransplantation cyclophosphamide. Cells defined as naive were viable CD3+CD4+ or CD3+CD8+ and CCR7+CD45RA+CD45RO-CD95-CD27+CD28+. Clones were sequenced by immunoSEQ multiplex PCR, and TCRdb holds only the in-frame ones, with some missing. The sample shows fewer than 25,000 clones, 97% of them seen only once. The sequenced sample consisted of naive CD4+ T cells sorted from PBMCs. These receptors all stem from a man in his fifties or sixties in good health, CMV-negative, and a related stem cell transplant donor.

The V gene is TRBV2, the J gene TRBJ1-1, with 7 bases fitting TRBD1. CDR1 SNHLY and CDR2 FYNNEI come from the germline V gene. V dropped 4 bases and J dropped 5; count of bases not matched to a gene: 1. This CDR3 is 12 amino acids long. This CDR3 is CASSGQGTEAFF. CDR3 bases: TGTGCCAGCAGTGGACAGGGTACTGAAGCTTTCTTT.

The chain recombines TRBV4-3 with TRBJ1-2; D not resolved. Germline lookup yields CDR1 LGHNA and CDR2 YSLEER. The CDR3 extends over 12 amino acids. V was clipped by 5 bases and J by 8 bases, with 12 bases between them. The DNA of the CDR3 is TGCGCCAGCAGCGTAGGAGTTGGCGGCTACACCTTC. Its protein product is CASSVGVGGYTF.

In its sample, this clone was seen once. The DNA for the CDR3 is TGCGCCAGCAGCTTTCAGGGCTTGGACGAGCAGTACTTC. Residues: CASSFQGLDEQYF. The rearrangement links TRBV5-1 to TRBJ2-7, with D perhaps TRBD1 (5 bases). This CDR3 spans 13 amino acids. The germline V and J ends were trimmed by 2 bases and 5 bases, with 11 bases remaining between them. Germline CDR1 is SGHRS and CDR2 is YFSETQ.

The genes are TRBV5-1 and TRBJ2-3; the match to TRBD2 covers 9 bases. The CDR3 is made up of 14 amino acids. V dropped 6 bases and J dropped 6; count of bases not matched to a gene: 8. The germline V gene has CDR1 SGHRS and CDR2 YFSETQ. The CDR3 loop is CASMISGSVDTQYF. CDR3 DNA sequence: TGCGCCAGCATGATTAGCGGGAGCGTGGATACGCAGTATTTT.

The chain employs TRBV27 and TRBJ2-1; D uncertain. The CDR3 length is 14 residues. V lost 5 bases and J 1 base, leaving 9 bases between the germline ends. Per germline, CDR1 MNHEY and CDR2 SMNVEV (reference sequence). Here the CDR3 DNA reads TGTGCCAGCAGTGCGAAGAGATCCTACAATGAGCAGTTCTTC. Translated: CASSAKRSYNEQFF.

The V call is TRBV4-3, the J call TRBJ2-5; D not resolved. Germline-derived CDR1 and CDR2 are LGHNA and YSLEER. With 3 bases removed from V and 5 bases from J, the gap between germline ends came to 13 bases. The CDR3 extends over 14 amino acids. The CDR3 region is CASSQRGAGETQYF. The DNA for the CDR3 is TGCGCCAGCAGCCAGAGAGGAGCTGGGGAGACCCAGTACTTC.

The V and J genes are TRBV11-1 and TRBJ2-2; 7 nucleotides align to TRBD1. Per the germline V gene, CDR1 is SGHAT and CDR2 is FQDESV (reference sequence). The CDR3 consists of 17 residues. V lost 3 bases to trimming and J lost 0 bases; unmatched junction nucleotides: 7. Here the CDR3 DNA reads TGTGCCAGCAGCTTTTTCCCCGGGACAGCGAACACCGGGGAGCTGTTTTTT. Translating gives CASSFFPGTANTGELFF.

The chain is built from TRBV6-5 and TRBJ1-2, with D possibly being TRBD1 (5 bases). The CDR3 spans 15 residues. V gave up 0 bases and J gave up 8 bases, with 16 bases separating them. Germline CDR1 MNHEY, CDR2 SVGAGI. As DNA, the CDR3 is TGTGCCAGCAGTTACTCGGGGCAGGGTATTTACGGCTACACCTTC. Protein product: CASSYSGQGIYGYTF.

V and J are TRBV9 and TRBJ2-7; TRBD1 aligns across 7 bases. Germline V gene sequence: CDR1 SGDLS, CDR2 YYNGEE. V was pared by 2 bases and J by 0 bases, with 5 bases of the junction left unmatched. The CDR3 spans 15 residues. The CDR3 spells CASSVTGANSYEQYF. The CDR3, as DNA: TGTGCCAGCAGCGTCACAGGGGCAAACTCCTACGAGCAGTACTTC.

The chain employs TRBV19 and TRBJ2-3; D ambiguous. Germline V CDR1 and CDR2: LNHDA, SQIVND (reference sequence). There are 13 residues in the CDR3. V was clipped by 3 bases and J by 2 bases, with 6 bases between them. The DNA of the CDR3 is TGTGCCAGTAGTATGTTTCTCACAGATACGCAGTATTTT. Its protein product is CASSMFLTDTQYF.

The J gene is TRBJ2-1, the V gene TRBV11-3; D gene uncertain. In germline, CDR1 is SGHNT, CDR2 YENEEA. V gave up 1 base and J gave up 6 bases, with 10 bases separating them. This CDR3 is 14 amino acids long. The CDR3: CASSLVATSNEQFF. CDR3 in DNA: TGTGCCAGCAGCTTAGTCGCGACAAGCAATGAGCAGTTCTTC.

The rearrangement links TRBV5-1 to TRBJ1-6, with 7 bases matching TRBD1. V dropped 4 bases and J dropped 0; count of bases not matched to a gene: 7. Per the germline V gene, CDR1 is SGHRS and CDR2 is YFSETQ. This CDR3 has 17 amino acids. CDR3 sequence: CASSARGQSSYNSPLHF. CDR3 nucleotide sequence: TGCGCCAGCAGCGCTAGGGGGCAAAGCTCCTATAATTCACCCCTCCACTTT.

This chain connects TRBV19 to TRBJ1-2; D may be TRBD1 (6 bases). This CDR3 comprises 17 residues. The ends were cut back, 5 bases at V and 3 bases at J, with 22 bases in the middle. CDR1 is LNHDA, CDR2 SQIVND, per germline (reference sequence). The CDR3 loop is CASSFLNRDLSHYGYTF. The CDR3 nucleotides read TGTGCCAGTAGTTTCCTAAACAGGGATTTGTCGCACTATGGCTACACCTTC.

The rearrangement uses TRBV19 and TRBJ2-3, with TRBD2 matching over 10 bases. From germline, CDR1 is LNHDA and CDR2 SQIVND (reference sequence). V lost 10 bases, J lost 5 bases, and 15 bases stayed unmatched. CDR3 length: 16 amino acids. CDR3 amino acids: CATNGDLAGGGDTQYF. The CDR3, as DNA: TGTGCCACCAATGGGGACTTAGCGGGGGGAGGAGATACGCAGTATTTT.

This chain connects TRBV7-6 to TRBJ2-1, with D perhaps TRBD1 (6 bases). Germline V gives CDR1 SGHVS, CDR2 FNYEAQ. V was shortened by 1 base and J by 4 bases, with 14 bases between the two germline ends. The CDR3 is made up of 16 amino acids. DNA for the CDR3: TGTGCCAGCAGCTTAGAACGCAGGGGATTTTACAATGAGCAGTTCTTC. Translated, it gives CASSLERRGFYNEQFF.

The chain joins TRBV5-4 to TRBJ2-3; TRBD2 matches at 10 bases. Germline assignment: CDR1 SGHNT and CDR2 YYREEE (reference sequence). This CDR3 is 15 amino acids long. V lost 2 bases to trimming and J lost 4 bases; unmatched junction nucleotides: 4. The DNA of the CDR3 is TGTGCCAGCAGCTTAGCGGGAGGGCCCTCAGATACGCAGTATTTT. Protein sequence: CASSLAGGPSDTQYF.

This chain connects TRBV29-1 to TRBJ1-1, with 8 bases lining up with TRBD1. This CDR3 region has 12 residues. Germline-derived CDR1 and CDR2 are SQVTM and ANQGSEA. The ends lost 4 bases at V and 6 bases at J; junction bases unmatched: 4. The CDR3 DNA reads as TGCAGCGTTGGACAGGGGACCTCTGAAGCTTTCTTT. It translates to CSVGQGTSEAFF.

CDR3: CASSLGLAGALDEQFF. DNA for the CDR3: TGTGCCAGCAGCCTTGGACTAGCGGGAGCCTTGGATGAGCAGTTCTTC. This sequence joins TRBV21-1 and TRBJ2-1; the tabulated D call, TRBD2, remains unverified against the DNA. TRBV21-1 is a known pseudogene. This CDR3 region has 16 residues.

The V gene is TRBV6-5, the J gene TRBJ1-4, with 9 bases lining up with TRBD1. J gave up 5 bases and V 5 bases, and 6 bases lay outside the gene matches. Germline V lookup: CDR1 MNHEY, CDR2 SVGAGI. This CDR3 has 15 amino acids. The DNA of the CDR3 is TGTGCCAGCAGTCTAACCGGGACAGGGAATGAAAAACTGTTTTTT. Protein: CASSLTGTGNEKLFF.

The chain is built from TRBV18 and TRBJ1-4; 9 nucleotides align to TRBD1. Germline lookup yields CDR1 KGHSH and CDR2 LQKENI. The CDR3 has 15 residues. The junction had 8 bases not matched to a gene; V was cut back by 4 bases and J by 8 bases. The CDR3 sequence is CASSLRDRAGEKLFF. The CDR3, as DNA: TGTGCCAGCTCACTCCGGGACAGGGCTGGCGAAAAACTGTTTTTT.